What follows describes a single T cell receptor beta chain. This specimen belongs to a study of T cell changes during pregnancy in multiple sclerosis. Germline values: CDR1 LNHDA, CDR2 SQIVND (reference sequence). The CDR3 is 15 residues long. V gave up 7 bases and J gave up 3 bases; unmatched junction bases: 9. Profiling relied on immunoSEQ multiplex PCR, and the TCRdb table lists in-frame clones only, not all of them. The sample has roughly 38,000 clones, around 92% seen once. This sequence was found in a female donor in good health, enrolled as a control in a pregnancy study. The gene calls are TRBV19 and TRBJ2-7; 10 bases agree with TRBD1. The sample in question was CD4+ T cells from peripheral blood mononuclear cells, obtained after pregnancy. The CDR3 spells CASNPSGTGDYEQYF. CDR3 sequence (DNA): TGTGCCAGTAACCCCTCCGGGACAGGGGACTACGAGCAGTACTTC.